The subject of this entry is one T cell receptor (beta chain). Per the authors' pipeline: Estimates of nucleated cell counts were drawn from the amplification of reference gene primers. TCRdb's table, derived via immunoSEQ multiplex PCR, lists solely in-frame clones and lacks some. V and J calls and clone size come straight from that table; D and trimming were deduced from the DNA. The sample holds about 130,000 clones; roughly four fifths are singletons and the top ten take around 11%. This record belongs to a study of blood T cell repertoires in COVID-19. Study details: Both acute and convalescent COVID-19 samples were obtained from the United States, Italy and Spain. Sources were T cells, B-cell-depleted T cells, or PBMCs; the material itself was cDNA or gDNA.

In germline, CDR1 is SGHTA, CDR2 FQGTGA. CDR3 length: 16 residues. V lost 5 bases, J lost 0 bases, and 15 bases lay in between. The chain links TRBV7-3 to TRBJ2-3, with D possibly TRBD2 on 6 matching bases. This receptor was taken from a man aged 55 to 69 with acute or convalescent COVID-19. Sequenced input: peripheral blood. CDR3 sequence (DNA): TGTGCCAGCAGCCCCCCGGGGAGCGGGAGCACAGATACGCAGTATTTT. It is translated as CASSPPGSGSTDTQYF.